Listed below are T cell receptor beta chains from one sample, sequenced in a study of regulatory T cells in long-lasting Graves disease. TCRdb fed the multiplex PCR reads into MiXCR, producing one record per CDR3 protein. The profile shows over 450,000 distinct CDR3 sequences, 20% to 25% of them singletons. Material: peripheral blood mononuclear cells (PBMCs), obtained when the disease was refractory, from a patient treated with antithyroid drugs. These receptors originate from a female donor with Graves disease. CDR3s include the opening cysteine and the closing phenylalanine or tryptophan. D genes are given only for firm matches. Some rows mark clone size as missing; the rest say once, few, many or name a class of expanded clone.

cdr3_aa	cdr3_nt	d_call	v_call	j_call	clone_size
CASSDKTGQGGYTF	TGTGCCAGCAGTGACAAGACAGGGCAGGGTGGCTACACCTTC	TRBD1	TRBV2	TRBJ1-2	many
CASSLYRNTEAFF	TGTGCCAGCAGCTTATACAGGAACACTGAAGCTTTCTTT	.	TRBV7-2	TRBJ1-1	.
CASSARLAVPGELFF	TGTGCCAGCAGCGCCCGACTAGCTGTCCCCGGGGAGCTGTTTTTT	TRBD2	TRBV11-2	TRBJ2-2	few
CASSSTGLPDEQFF	TGTGCCAGCAGTTCGACGGGGCTACCCGATGAGCAGTTCTTC	.	TRBV28	TRBJ2-1	few
CASSPLGTFYEQYF	TGTGCCAGCAGTCCCTTGGGGACTTTCTACGAGCAGTACTTC	.	TRBV12-3/TRBV12-4	TRBJ2-7	many
CSAADRVSYEQYF	TGCAGTGCTGCGGACAGGGTCTCCTACGAGCAGTACTTC	TRBD1	TRBV20-1	TRBJ2-7	many
CASSPSQGGGEQYF	TGTGCCAGCAGCCCTTCCCAGGGGGGTGGCGAGCAGTACTTC	.	TRBV28	TRBJ2-7	.
CASRQDRQNTEAFF	TGTGCCAGCAGGCAGGACAGGCAGAACACTGAAGCTTTCTTT	TRBD1	TRBV2	TRBJ1-1	many
CASSVGPSTDTQYF	TGTGCCAGCAGTGTGGGGCCTAGCACAGATACGCAGTATTTT	.	TRBV2	TRBJ2-3	.
CAWSPPQGAETQYF	TGTGCCTGGAGTCCCCCCCAGGGAGCAGAGACCCAGTACTTC	.	TRBV30	TRBJ2-5	few
CASSIGFGVRTEAFF	TGTGCCAGTAGTATAGGGTTCGGGGTCCGCACTGAAGCTTTCTTT	.	TRBV19	TRBJ1-1	.
CASSLQGVEQYF	TGTGCCAGCAGCTTGCAGGGGGTCGAGCAGTACTTC	TRBD1	TRBV5-4	TRBJ2-7	few
CASSSTGTYTEAFF	TGTGCCAGTAGTTCGACAGGGACCTACACTGAAGCTTTCTTT	TRBD1	TRBV19	TRBJ1-1	few
CASSPRAYLGTNSPLHF	TGTGCCAGCAGCCCCCGCGCGTATCTCGGGACGAATTCACCCCTCCACTTT	.	TRBV6-2/TRBV6-3	TRBJ1-6	many
CASSQDEGIDTEAFF	TGTGCCAGCAGCCAAGATGAGGGGATAGACACTGAAGCTTTCTTT	.	TRBV4-2	TRBJ1-1	.
CASIRRDIPHEQYF	TGTGCCAGCATCCGGCGGGACATACCACACGAGCAGTACTTC	.	TRBV13	TRBJ2-7	many
CSVGGHLLNEKLFF	TGCAGCGTTGGAGGACACTTACTCAATGAAAAACTGTTTTTT	.	TRBV29-1	TRBJ1-4	few
CASSFRTGAPNLYF	TGTGCCAGCAGCTTTCGGACAGGGGCCCCGAATCTGTACTTC	TRBD1	TRBV13	TRBJ2-5	.
CASSPGTLPRNTEAFF	TGTGCCAGCAGTCCGGGGACTTTGCCTCGTAACACTGAAGCTTTCTTT	.	TRBV27	TRBJ1-1	.
CSVERVSEAFF	TGCAGCGTTGAGAGGGTCTCTGAAGCTTTCTTT	.	TRBV29-1	TRBJ1-1	.
CASSQGLMNTEAFF	TGTGCCAGCAGCCAGGGCCTCATGAACACTGAAGCTTTCTTT	.	TRBV7-6	TRBJ1-1	.
CSVAGGVSYGYTF	TGCAGCGTTGCAGGGGGAGTTAGCTATGGCTACACCTTC	TRBD1	TRBV29-1	TRBJ1-2	few
CSGWLPGLPGTQYF	TGCAGCGGTTGGTTACCGGGACTCCCGGGGACCCAGTACTTC	.	TRBV29-1	TRBJ2-5	many
CATSRGANTEAFF	TGTGCCACCAGTAGGGGAGCGAACACTGAAGCTTTCTTT	.	TRBV24-1	TRBJ1-1	many
CSVDRASQETQYF	TGCAGCGTTGACAGGGCCTCCCAAGAGACCCAGTACTTC	.	TRBV29-1	TRBJ2-5	few
CASSRTGASNEKLFF	TGTGCCAGCTCACGGACAGGGGCGTCTAATGAAAAACTGTTTTTT	TRBD1	TRBV18	TRBJ1-4	.
CASSYPGTKEETQYF	TGTGCCAGCAGCTACCCAGGGACAAAAGAAGAGACCCAGTACTTC	.	TRBV7-8	TRBJ2-5	many
CASIPQGGTGPEIQYF	TGTGCCAGCATTCCCCAGGGGGGGACAGGGCCCGAGATACAGTACTTC	TRBD1	TRBV28	TRBJ2-7	many
CSARTSANTGELFF	TGCAGCGCCCGGACTAGCGCGAACACCGGGGAGCTGTTTTTT	TRBD2	TRBV29-1	TRBJ2-2	few
CSARGQGRKNTEAFF	TGCAGTGCTAGGGGACAGGGGAGGAAGAACACTGAAGCTTTCTTT	TRBD1	TRBV20-1	TRBJ1-1	.
CSVSRDSYTGVELFF	TGCAGCGTTAGCCGGGACAGCTACACCGGGGTGGAGCTGTTTTTT	TRBD1	TRBV29-1	TRBJ2-2	few
CASSFGQGIYGYTF	TGCGCCAGCAGCTTCGGGCAGGGGATCTATGGCTACACCTTC	.	TRBV5-1	TRBJ1-2	.
CASSQGTGDSPLHF	TGTGCCAGCAGCCAAGGGACAGGGGACTCACCCCTCCACTTT	TRBD1	TRBV14	TRBJ1-6	.
CASSFLPRTSGKVDTGELFF	TGTGCCAGCAGCTTCCTTCCCCGGACTAGCGGGAAGGTTGACACCGGGGAGCTGTTTTTT	TRBD2	TRBV5-5	TRBJ2-2	few
CSARRGPSNTGELFF	TGCAGTGCTAGACGCGGACCTTCGAACACCGGGGAGCTGTTTTTT	.	TRBV20-1	TRBJ2-2	.
CASSQVSGTMDNSPLHF	TGTGCCAGCAGCCAAGTTTCCGGGACCATGGATAATTCACCCCTCCACTTT	.	TRBV4-2	TRBJ1-6	.
CSVDTGGSATNEKLFF	TGCAGCGTCGACACAGGGGGTAGTGCAACTAATGAAAAACTGTTTTTT	TRBD1	TRBV29-1	TRBJ1-4	many
CASSSTAEEGDTQYF	TGTGCCAGCAGTTCCACGGCTGAGGAGGGTGATACGCAGTATTTT	.	TRBV2	TRBJ2-3	.
CASSERIKETQYF	TGTGCCAGTAGTGAGCGTATCAAAGAGACCCAGTACTTC	.	TRBV19	TRBJ2-5	few
CASGPGGGEGDYGYTF	TGTGCCAGCGGCCCTGGGGGGGGCGAAGGGGACTATGGCTACACCTTC	.	TRBV28	TRBJ1-2	few
CASVRDANHGELFF	TGTGCCAGCGTCCGGGACGCGAACCACGGGGAGCTGTTTTTT	.	TRBV2	TRBJ2-2	.
CASSIGTVVGSPLHF	TGTGCCAGTAGTATCGGGACGGTCGTGGGCTCACCCCTCCACTTT	.	TRBV19	TRBJ1-6	.
CAWTASTGYGYTF	TGTGCCTGGACGGCCTCGACAGGCTATGGCTACACCTTC	.	TRBV30	TRBJ1-2	few
CASTHGQATLSNQPQHF	TGTGCCAGCACCCACGGACAGGCAACCCTTAGCAATCAGCCCCAGCATTTT	TRBD1	TRBV6-1	TRBJ1-5	few
CASRRAVQGGDSPLHF	TGTGCCAGCAGACGCGCTGTACAGGGAGGGGATTCACCCCTCCACTTT	.	TRBV6-1	TRBJ1-6	many
CASSPWLTDPTGELLF	TGTGCCAGCAGCCCCTGGCTGACCGATCCCACCGGGGAGCTGCTTTTT	.	TRBV7-8	TRBJ2-2	.
CASSATGAGSKNIQYF	TGTGCCAGCAGCGCAACAGGGGCGGGTAGCAAAAACATTCAGTACTTC	TRBD1	TRBV5-4	TRBJ2-4	many
CASSTSHRGSNTEAFF	TGTGCCAGTAGTACCAGTCACAGGGGGTCGAACACTGAAGCTTTCTTT	TRBD1	TRBV19	TRBJ1-1	once
CASTLGQLIYEQYF	TGTGCCAGCACCCTGGGACAACTTATCTACGAGCAGTACTTC	.	TRBV7-9	TRBJ2-7	few
CASSPSFYEQYF	TGTGCCAGCAGTCCCTCTTTCTACGAGCAGTACTTC	.	TRBV12-3/TRBV12-4	TRBJ2-7	many
CASSRGTGGRGNQPQHF	TGTGCCAGCAGCCGGGGGACAGGGGGCAGAGGCAATCAGCCCCAGCATTTT	TRBD1	TRBV7-6	TRBJ1-5	few
CASSEMWGVGGYTF	TGTGCCAGCAGTGAAATGTGGGGCGTGGGGGGCTACACCTTC	.	TRBV25-1	TRBJ1-2	.